The 9 T cell receptor beta chains below come from one sample, sequenced in a study of T cell responses to AZD1222 COVID-19 vaccine. Sequencing used immunoSEQ multiplex PCR; TCRdb keeps in-frame clones, though not all of them. Among around 97,000 clones, 80% to 95% were seen once, and the ten largest hold 4% to 6%. The sample was peripheral blood, taken on day 0 of AZD1222 vaccination. The receptor set was obtained from an adult in good health.

The V and J genes are TRBV27 and TRBJ1-5, with D unresolved. Germline V gene lookup returns CDR1 MNHEY and CDR2 SMNVEV (reference sequence). The CDR3 runs to 14 residues. V lost 0 bases and J 4 bases, leaving 7 bases between the germline ends. The chain's CDR3 is CASSLSWVNQPQHF. The DNA for the CDR3 is TGTGCCAGCAGTTTATCGTGGGTGAATCAGCCCCAGCATTTT.

The chain recombines TRBV7-3 with TRBJ2-1; unclear D gene. CDR1 is SGHTA and CDR2 is FQGTGA in the germline V gene. The V end was cut by 2 bases, the J end by 0 bases, with 11 bases between. CDR3 size: 16 residues. The CDR3 DNA sequence: TGTGCCAGCAGCTTATACGCCTCCAGCTCCTACAATGAGCAGTTCTTC. Protein: CASSLYASSSYNEQFF.

The chain is built from TRBV28 and TRBJ1-5; D call uncertain. From germline, CDR1 is MDHEN and CDR2 SYDVKM. The CDR3 length is 14 residues. Trimming took off 4 bases at V and 3 bases at J, with 10 bases between the two ends. The CDR3 coding sequence is TGTGCCAGCAGTTCTGGCTTTTTCAATCAGCCCCAGCATTTT. It is translated as CASSSGFFNQPQHF.

This clone was seen only a few times. J is TRBJ2-7 and V is TRBV27, with D possibly called TRBD1 or TRBD2 (5 bases each). The V gene's germline CDR1 is MNHEY and CDR2 SMNVEV (reference sequence). Trimming pared 3 bases from V and 1 base from J, leaving 13 bases between. This CDR3 region has 15 residues. The CDR3 DNA follows: TGTGCCAGCAGTTTCCGGGGCAGGGATTCCTACGAGCAGTACTTC. Protein product: CASSFRGRDSYEQYF.

This chain links TRBV5-4 with TRBJ2-7; D uncertain. The CDR3 spans 12 residues. Germline V gives CDR1 SGHNT, CDR2 YYREEE (reference sequence). The germline V and J ends were trimmed by 3 bases and 5 bases, with 9 bases remaining between them. This CDR3 reads CASSYHRNEQYF. Written as DNA, the CDR3 is TGTGCCAGCAGCTACCATCGGAACGAGCAGTACTTC.

This rearrangement joins TRBV18 to TRBJ1-1; D remains unclear. Trimming left V 3 bases short and J 4 bases short, with 15 bases between. The CDR3 sequence is 15 residues long. Germline lookup yields CDR1 KGHSH and CDR2 LQKENI. Here the CDR3 DNA reads TGTGCCAGCTCACCCTCCCGCGGTGATGCCACTGAAGCTTTCTTT. Its translation is CASSPSRGDATEAFF.

The CDR3 nucleotides read TGTGCCAGCAGTTCCCTGGACAGGAACTATGGCTACACCTTC. Its translation is CASSSLDRNYGYTF. V is TRBV28 and J is TRBJ1-2, with TRBD1 matching over 7 bases. Germline CDR1 MDHEN, CDR2 SYDVKM. Trimming removed 4 bases from V and 2 bases from J; junction bases left unmatched: 4. CDR3 length: 14 residues.

The V call is TRBV15, the J call TRBJ1-2; D might be TRBD1 (5 bases). The ends were cut back, 2 bases at V and 6 bases at J, with 10 bases in the middle. Germline V CDR1 and CDR2: LNHNV, YYDKDF (reference sequence). The CDR3 runs to 13 residues. This CDR3 is CATSRMLRDGYTF. DNA of the CDR3: TGTGCCACCAGCAGAATGCTCAGGGATGGCTACACCTTC. Full variable domain (missing parts from reference TRBV15 and TRBJ1-2): DAMVIQNPRYQVTQFGKPVTLSCSQTLNHNVMYWYQQKSSQAPKLLFHYYDKDFNNEADTPDNFQSRRPNTSFCFLDIRSPGLGDTAMYLCATSRMLRDGYTFGSGTRLTVV.

This chain uses TRBV6-6 with TRBJ1-4, with D possibly TRBD1 on 5 matching bases. Trimming pared 7 bases from V and 8 bases from J, leaving 11 bases between. The germline V gene has CDR1 MNHNY and CDR2 SVGAGI (reference sequence). The length of the CDR3 is 12 residues. CDR3 sequence: CASNGNREKLFF. CDR3 in DNA: TGTGCCAGCAATGGGAACAGGGAAAAACTGTTTTTT.